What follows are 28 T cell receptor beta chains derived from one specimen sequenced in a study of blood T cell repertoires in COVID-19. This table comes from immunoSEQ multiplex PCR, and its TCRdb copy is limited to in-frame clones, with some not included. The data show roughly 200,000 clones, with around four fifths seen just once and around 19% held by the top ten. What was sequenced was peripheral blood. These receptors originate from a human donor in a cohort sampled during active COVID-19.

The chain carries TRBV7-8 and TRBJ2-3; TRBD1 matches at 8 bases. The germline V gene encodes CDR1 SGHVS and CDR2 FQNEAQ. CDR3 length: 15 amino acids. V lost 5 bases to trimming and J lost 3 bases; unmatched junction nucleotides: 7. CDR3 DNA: TGTGCCAGCAGCCCGCGGACAGGGACAACAGATACGCAGTATTTT. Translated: CASSPRTGTTDTQYF.

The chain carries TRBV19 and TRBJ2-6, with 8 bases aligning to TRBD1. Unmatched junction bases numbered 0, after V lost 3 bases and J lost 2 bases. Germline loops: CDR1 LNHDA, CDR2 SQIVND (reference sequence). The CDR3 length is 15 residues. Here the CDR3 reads CASSMDRAGANVLTF. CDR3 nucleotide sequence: TGTGCCAGTAGTATGGACAGGGCTGGGGCCAACGTCCTGACTTTC.

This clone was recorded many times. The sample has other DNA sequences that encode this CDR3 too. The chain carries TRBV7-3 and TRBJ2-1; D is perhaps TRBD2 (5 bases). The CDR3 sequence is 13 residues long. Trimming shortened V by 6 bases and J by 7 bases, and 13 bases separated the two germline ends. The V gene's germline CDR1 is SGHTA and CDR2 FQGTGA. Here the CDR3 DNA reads TGTGCCAGCAGTCCCCGGGGTCCGAATGAGCAGTTCTTC. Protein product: CASSPRGPNEQFF. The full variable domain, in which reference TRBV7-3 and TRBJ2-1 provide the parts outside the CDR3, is GAGVSQTPSNKVTEKGKYVELRCDPISGHTALYWYRQSLGQGPEFLIYFQGTGAADDSGLPNDRFFAVRPEGSVSTLKIQRTERGDSAVYLCASSPRGPNEQFFGPGTRLTVL.

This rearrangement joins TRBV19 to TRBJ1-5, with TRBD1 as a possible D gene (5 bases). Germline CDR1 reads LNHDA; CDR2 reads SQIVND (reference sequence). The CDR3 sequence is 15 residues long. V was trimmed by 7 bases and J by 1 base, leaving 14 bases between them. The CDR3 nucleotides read TGTGCCAGTAATCGCGCAGGACAAAGCAATCAGCCCCAGCATTTT. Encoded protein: CASNRAGQSNQPQHF.

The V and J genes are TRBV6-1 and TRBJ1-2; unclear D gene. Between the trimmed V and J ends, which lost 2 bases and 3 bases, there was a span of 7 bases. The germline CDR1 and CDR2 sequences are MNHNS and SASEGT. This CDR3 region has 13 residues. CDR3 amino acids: CASSEYSYYGYTF. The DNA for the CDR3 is TGTGCCAGCAGTGAATACTCGTACTATGGCTACACCTTC.

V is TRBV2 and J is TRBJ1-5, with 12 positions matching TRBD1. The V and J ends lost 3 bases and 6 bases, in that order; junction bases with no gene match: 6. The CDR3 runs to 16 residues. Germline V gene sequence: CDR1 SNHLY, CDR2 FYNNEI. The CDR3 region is CASSDLGQGASQPQHF. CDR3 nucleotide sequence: TGTGCCAGCAGTGATTTGGGACAGGGGGCCAGTCAGCCCCAGCATTTT. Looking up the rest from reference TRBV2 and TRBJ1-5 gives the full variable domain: EPEVTQTPSHQVTQMGQEVILRCVPISNHLYFYWYRQILGQKVEFLVSFYNNEISEKSEIFDDQFSVERPDGSNFTLKIRSTKLEDSAMYFCASSDLGQGASQPQHFGDGTRLSIL.

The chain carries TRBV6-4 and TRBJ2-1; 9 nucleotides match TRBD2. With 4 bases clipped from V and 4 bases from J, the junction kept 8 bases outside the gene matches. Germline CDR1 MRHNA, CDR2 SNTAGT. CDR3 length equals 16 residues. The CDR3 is CASSGAAGGEYNEQFF. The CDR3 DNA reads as TGTGCCAGCAGTGGGGCGGCGGGGGGGGAATACAATGAGCAGTTCTTC.

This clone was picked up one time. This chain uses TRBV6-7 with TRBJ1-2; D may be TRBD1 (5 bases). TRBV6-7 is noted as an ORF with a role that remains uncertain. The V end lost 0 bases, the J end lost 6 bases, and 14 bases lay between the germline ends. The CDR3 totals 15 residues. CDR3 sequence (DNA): TGTGCCAGCAGTTACTCGGGGGGAAAGAGGAATGGCTACACCTTC. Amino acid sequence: CASSYSGGKRNGYTF.

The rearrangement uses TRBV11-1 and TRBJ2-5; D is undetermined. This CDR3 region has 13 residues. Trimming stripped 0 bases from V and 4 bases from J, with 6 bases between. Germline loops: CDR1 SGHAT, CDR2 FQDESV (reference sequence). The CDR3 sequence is CASSLAIPETQYF. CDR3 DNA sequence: TGTGCCAGCAGCTTAGCTATTCCAGAGACCCAGTACTTC.

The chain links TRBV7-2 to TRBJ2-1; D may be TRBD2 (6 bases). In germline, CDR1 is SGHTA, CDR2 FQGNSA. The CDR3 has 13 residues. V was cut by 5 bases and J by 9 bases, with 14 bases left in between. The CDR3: CASSRIAVIEQFF. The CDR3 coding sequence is TGTGCCAGCAGCAGGATAGCGGTAATTGAGCAGTTCTTC.

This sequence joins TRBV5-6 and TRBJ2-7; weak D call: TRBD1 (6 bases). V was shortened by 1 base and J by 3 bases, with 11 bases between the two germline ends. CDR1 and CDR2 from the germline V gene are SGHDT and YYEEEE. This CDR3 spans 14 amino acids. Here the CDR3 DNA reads TGTGCCAGCAGCTTGACAGGGTTGGTCTACGAGCAGTACGTC. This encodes CASSLTGLVYEQYV.

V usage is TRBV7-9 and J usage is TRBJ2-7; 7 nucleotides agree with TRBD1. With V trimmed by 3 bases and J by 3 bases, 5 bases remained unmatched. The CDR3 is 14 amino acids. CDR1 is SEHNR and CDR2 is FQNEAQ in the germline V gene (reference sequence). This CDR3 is CASSFPAGGYEQYF. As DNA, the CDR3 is TGTGCCAGCAGCTTCCCGGCAGGGGGCTACGAGCAGTACTTC. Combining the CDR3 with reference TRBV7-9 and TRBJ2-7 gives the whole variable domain DTGVSQNPRHKITKRGQNVTFRCDPISEHNRLYWYRQTLGQGPEFLTYFQNEAQLEKSRLLSDRFSAERPKGSFSTLEIQRTEQGDSAMYLCASSFPAGGYEQYFGPGTRLTVT.

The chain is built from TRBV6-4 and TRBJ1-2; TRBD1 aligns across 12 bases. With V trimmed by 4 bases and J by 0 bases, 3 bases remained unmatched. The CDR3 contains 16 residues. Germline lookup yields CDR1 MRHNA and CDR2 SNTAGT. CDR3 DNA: TGTGCCAGCAGTGCGGGACAGGGGGCTACTAACTATGGCTACACCTTC. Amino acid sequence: CASSAGQGATNYGYTF.

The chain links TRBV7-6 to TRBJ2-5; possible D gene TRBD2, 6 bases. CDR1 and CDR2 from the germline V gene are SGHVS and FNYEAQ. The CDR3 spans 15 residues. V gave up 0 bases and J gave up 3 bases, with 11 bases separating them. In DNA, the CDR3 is TGTGCCAGCAGCTTAGCTAGCGGAGGTAAAGAGACCCAGTACTTC. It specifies CASSLASGGKETQYF.

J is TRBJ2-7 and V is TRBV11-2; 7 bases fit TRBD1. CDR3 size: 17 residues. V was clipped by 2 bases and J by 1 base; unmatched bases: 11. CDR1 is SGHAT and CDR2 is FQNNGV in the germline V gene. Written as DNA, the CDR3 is TGTGCCAGCAGCTTAACCCGTTGGGACAGTAAATCCTACGAGCAGTACTTC. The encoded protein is CASSLTRWDSKSYEQYF. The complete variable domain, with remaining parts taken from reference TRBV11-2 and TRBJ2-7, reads EAGVAQSPRYKIIEKRQSVAFWCNPISGHATLYWYQQILGQGPKLLIQFQNNGVVDDSQLPKDRFSAERLKGVDSTLKIQPAKLEDSAVYLCASSLTRWDSKSYEQYFGPGTRLTVT.

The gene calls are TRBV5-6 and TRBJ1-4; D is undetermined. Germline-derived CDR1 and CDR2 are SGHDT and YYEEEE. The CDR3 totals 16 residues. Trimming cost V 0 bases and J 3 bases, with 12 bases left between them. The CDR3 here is CASSLAYAVPNEKLFF. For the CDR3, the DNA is TGTGCCAGCAGCTTGGCGTACGCGGTACCTAATGAAAAACTGTTTTTT.

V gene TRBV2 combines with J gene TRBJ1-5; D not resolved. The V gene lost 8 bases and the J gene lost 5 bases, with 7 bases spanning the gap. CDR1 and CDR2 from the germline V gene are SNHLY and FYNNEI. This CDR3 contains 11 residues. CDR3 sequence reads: CASGTDQPQHF. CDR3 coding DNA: TGTGCCAGCGGAACAGATCAGCCCCAGCATTTT.

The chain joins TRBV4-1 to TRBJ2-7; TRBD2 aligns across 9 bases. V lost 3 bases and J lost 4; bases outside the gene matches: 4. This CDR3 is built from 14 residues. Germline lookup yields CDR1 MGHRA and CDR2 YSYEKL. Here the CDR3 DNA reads TGCGCCAGCAGCCACCTCGGACTAGCGTACGAGCAGTACTTC. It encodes CASSHLGLAYEQYF.

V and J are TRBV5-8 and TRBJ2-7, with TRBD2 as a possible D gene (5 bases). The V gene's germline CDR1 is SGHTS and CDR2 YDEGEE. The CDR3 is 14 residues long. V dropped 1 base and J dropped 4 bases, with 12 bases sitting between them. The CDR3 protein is CASSLYREGYEQYF. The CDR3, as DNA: TGTGCCAGCAGCTTGTACCGGGAAGGTTACGAGCAGTACTTC.

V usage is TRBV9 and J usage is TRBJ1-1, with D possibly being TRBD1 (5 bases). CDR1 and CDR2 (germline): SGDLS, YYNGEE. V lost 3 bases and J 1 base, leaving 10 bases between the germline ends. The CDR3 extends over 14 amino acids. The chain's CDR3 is CASSEGVGNTEAFF. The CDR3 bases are TGTGCCAGCAGCGAAGGGGTCGGGAACACTGAAGCTTTCTTT.

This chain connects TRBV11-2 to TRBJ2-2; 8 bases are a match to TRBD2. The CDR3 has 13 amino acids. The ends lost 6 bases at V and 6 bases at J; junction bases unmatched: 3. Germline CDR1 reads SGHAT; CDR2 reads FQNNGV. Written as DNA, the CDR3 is TGTGCCAGCAGGAAACTAGCGGCCGGGGAGCTGTTTTTT. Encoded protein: CASRKLAAGELFF. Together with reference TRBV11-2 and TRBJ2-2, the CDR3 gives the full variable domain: EAGVAQSPRYKIIEKRQSVAFWCNPISGHATLYWYQQILGQGPKLLIQFQNNGVVDDSQLPKDRFSAERLKGVDSTLKIQPAKLEDSAVYLCASRKLAAGELFFGEGSRLTVL.

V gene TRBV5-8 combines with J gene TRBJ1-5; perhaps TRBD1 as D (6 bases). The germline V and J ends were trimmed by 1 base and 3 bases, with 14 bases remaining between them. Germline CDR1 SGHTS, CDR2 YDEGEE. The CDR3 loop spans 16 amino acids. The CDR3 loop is CASSLWGGADNQPQHF. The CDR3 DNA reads TGTGCCAGCAGCTTGTGGGGGGGCGCAGACAATCAGCCCCAGCATTTT.

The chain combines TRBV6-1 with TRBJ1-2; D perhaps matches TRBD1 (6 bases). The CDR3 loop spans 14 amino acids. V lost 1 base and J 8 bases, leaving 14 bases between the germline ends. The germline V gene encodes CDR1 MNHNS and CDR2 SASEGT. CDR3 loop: CASSEGQGPWGYTF. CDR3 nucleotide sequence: TGTGCCAGCAGTGAAGGTCAGGGGCCCTGGGGCTACACCTTC.

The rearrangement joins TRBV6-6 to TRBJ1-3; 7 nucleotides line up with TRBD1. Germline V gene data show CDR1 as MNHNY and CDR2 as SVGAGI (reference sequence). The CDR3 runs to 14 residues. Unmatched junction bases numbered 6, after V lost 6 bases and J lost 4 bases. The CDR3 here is CASRLGGLGNTIYF. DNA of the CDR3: TGTGCCAGCAGACTAGGGGGCTTAGGAAACACCATATATTTT.

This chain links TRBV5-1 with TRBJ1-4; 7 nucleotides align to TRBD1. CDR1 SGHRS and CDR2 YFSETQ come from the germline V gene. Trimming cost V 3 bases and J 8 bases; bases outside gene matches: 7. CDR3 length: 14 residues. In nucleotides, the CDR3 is TGCGCCAGCAGCTCCGACAGGGAAGGCGAAAAACTGTTTTTT. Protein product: CASSSDREGEKLFF.

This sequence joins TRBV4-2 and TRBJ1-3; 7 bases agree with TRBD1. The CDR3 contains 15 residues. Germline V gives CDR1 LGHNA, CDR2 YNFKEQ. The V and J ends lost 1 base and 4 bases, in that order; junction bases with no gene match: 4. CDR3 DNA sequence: TGTGCCAGCAGCCAAGGACAGGGTACAGGAAACACCATATATTTT. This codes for CASSQGQGTGNTIYF.

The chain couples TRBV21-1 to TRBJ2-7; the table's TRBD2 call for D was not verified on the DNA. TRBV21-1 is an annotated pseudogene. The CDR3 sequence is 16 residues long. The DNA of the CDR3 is TGTGCCAGCAGCAAAGGTCCCGGGAAACGGAACTACGAGCAGTACTTC. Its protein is CASSKGPGKRNYEQYF.

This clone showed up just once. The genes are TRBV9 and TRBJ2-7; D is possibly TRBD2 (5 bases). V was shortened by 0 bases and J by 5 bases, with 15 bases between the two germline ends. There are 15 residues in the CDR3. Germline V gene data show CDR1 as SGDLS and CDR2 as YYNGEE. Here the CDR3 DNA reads TGTGCCAGCAGCGTAGTCGGGGAAGGAGAGGACGAGCAGTACTTC. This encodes CASSVVGEGEDEQYF.